One and the same sample provided the 7 T cell receptor beta chains below, sequenced in a study of blood T cell repertoires in COVID-19. Clones were sequenced by immunoSEQ multiplex PCR, and TCRdb holds only the in-frame ones, with some missing. The sample comprises 85,000 to 120,000 clones, 70% to 75% of which are singletons, and approximately 0.87% rests with the top ten. The sequenced sample was peripheral blood. The receptor source for this set is a human donor with acute or convalescent COVID-19. The donor label of this sample is uncertain.

This chain links TRBV7-9 with TRBJ1-2, with 8 bases that match TRBD1. The V gene's germline CDR1 is SEHNR and CDR2 FQNEAQ (reference sequence). V shed 5 bases, J shed 4 bases, and the junction held 6 bases outside the gene matches. The CDR3 contains 14 residues. The CDR3 coding sequence is TGTGCCAGCAGCCCTCGGACAGGGACCTATGGCTACACCTTC. Translating it yields CASSPRTGTYGYTF.

This clone appeared a few times. This rearrangement joins TRBV11-2 to TRBJ2-7; a possible D gene is TRBD1 (6 bases). The CDR3 loop spans 14 amino acids. Germline V gives CDR1 SGHAT, CDR2 FQNNGV. V was clipped by 6 bases and J by 0 bases, with 12 bases between them. The CDR3 is CASRSGVISYEQYF. The CDR3 DNA is TGTGCCAGCAGGTCAGGGGTGATCTCCTACGAGCAGTACTTC.

This chain links TRBV9 with TRBJ1-2, with 8 bases aligning to TRBD1. There are 13 residues in the CDR3. Per germline, CDR1 SGDLS and CDR2 YYNGEE. V shed 2 bases and J 7 bases; nucleotides not matched to a gene: 4. Here the CDR3 DNA reads TGTGCCAGCAGCGTCCAGGGGGCTGGTGGCTACACCTTC. It encodes CASSVQGAGGYTF.

V and J are TRBV5-1 and TRBJ1-4; tentatively, D is TRBD1 (6 bases). In germline, CDR1 is SGHRS, CDR2 YFSETQ. This CDR3 region has 14 residues. The ends were cut back, 4 bases at V and 7 bases at J, with 14 bases in the middle. CDR3 DNA sequence: TGCGCCAGCAGCGTGACAGGTGGGGGTGAAAAACTGTTTTTT. Its translation: CASSVTGGGEKLFF.

This rearrangement joins TRBV27 to TRBJ1-4; 7 bases line up with TRBD1. This CDR3 has 14 residues. V lost 9 bases and J lost 8; bases outside the gene matches: 12. Per the germline V gene, CDR1 is MNHEY and CDR2 is SMNVEV (reference sequence). The CDR3 reads CASRRGTVKEKLFF. The CDR3 DNA sequence: TGTGCCAGTAGAAGAGGGACAGTTAAGGAAAAACTGTTTTTT.

The chain employs TRBV7-2 and TRBJ1-5; no definite D call. Trimming cost V 2 bases and J 9 bases, with 14 bases left between them. This CDR3 spans 14 amino acids. Germline V CDR1 and CDR2: SGHTA, FQGNSA. The CDR3 spells CASSLSLRSGPQHF. CDR3 DNA: TGTGCCAGCAGCTTATCGTTACGGAGTGGGCCCCAGCATTTT. The variable domain in full, with the rest retrieved from reference TRBV7-2 and TRBJ1-5, is GAGVSQSPSNKVTEKGKDVELRCDPISGHTALYWYRQSLGQGLEFLIYFQGNSAPDKSGLPSDRFSAERTGGSVSTLTIQRTQQEDSAVYLCASSLSLRSGPQHFGDGTRLSIL.

The rearrangement links TRBV4-1 to TRBJ1-5, with D perhaps TRBD1 (6 bases). Germline V gene sequence: CDR1 MGHRA, CDR2 YSYEKL. CDR3 length: 17 amino acids. Trimming stripped 2 bases from V and 0 bases from J, with 14 bases between. The CDR3 DNA reads as TGCGCCAGCAGCCAATCACCGGGACACCCTAGCAATCAGCCCCAGCATTTT. Protein sequence: CASSQSPGHPSNQPQHF.